These 14 T cell receptor beta chains were all obtained from the same sample, sequenced in a study of cytomegalovirus exposure and HLA in healthy donors. PCR involved 60 Vbeta and 13 Jbeta primers. Here immunoSEQ multiplex PCR was the method, and the copy in TCRdb shows in-frame clones only, minus some. The profile shows more than 90,000 clones, approximately 80% of them singletons. Sequencing was done on a sample of PBMCs. These receptors were obtained from a man aged 45-65 years in good health and CMV-seropositive.

The chain uses TRBV11-2 and TRBJ2-1; 12 bases are a match to TRBD2. Losses at the gene ends were 5 bases for V and 7 bases for J; bases not matched to a gene: 6. Germline V gives CDR1 SGHAT, CDR2 FQNNGV. The CDR3 totals 15 residues. CDR3 region: CASSRLAGEWNEQFF. CDR3 DNA: TGTGCCAGCAGCCGACTAGCGGGAGAGTGGAATGAGCAGTTCTTC.

The chain links TRBV18 to TRBJ1-4, with D perhaps TRBD1 (6 bases). CDR3 size: 14 residues. Germline lookup yields CDR1 KGHSH and CDR2 LQKENI. Trimming stripped 3 bases from V and 3 bases from J, with 8 bases between. The CDR3 nucleotides are TGTGCCAGCTCACCGGACAGAGCTAATGAAAAACTGTTTTTT. Translated, it gives CASSPDRANEKLFF. Using reference TRBV18 and TRBJ1-4 for the parts outside the CDR3, the full variable domain is NAGVMQNPRHLVRRRGQEARLRCSPMKGHSHVYWYRQLPEEGLKFMVYLQKENIIDESGMPKERFSAEFPKEGPSILRIQQVVRGDSAAYFCASSPDRANEKLFFGSGTQLSVL.

This clone occurred once. The chain recombines TRBV21-1 with TRBJ2-4; the table's D call of TRBD2 was not tested on the DNA. TRBV21-1 is recorded as a pseudogene. The CDR3 totals 16 residues. The CDR3 reads CASSPDGVVAKNIQYF. The CDR3 nucleotides read TGTGCCAGCAGCCCCGACGGAGTTGTAGCCAAAAACATTCAGTACTTC.

The chain couples TRBV5-6 to TRBJ2-7; 11 bases match TRBD1. CDR1 is SGHDT and CDR2 is YYEEEE in the germline V gene. The length of the CDR3 is 15 residues. Trimming removed 1 base from V and 5 bases from J; junction bases left unmatched: 5. CDR3 bases: TGTGCCAGCAGCTTGACGGGACAGGGGGACCACGAGCAGTACTTC. It specifies CASSLTGQGDHEQYF.

With respect to this clone: This sample also contains other DNA sequences that code for the same CDR3. The genes are TRBV30 and TRBJ1-6; D is perhaps TRBD1 (5 bases). The length of the CDR3 is 13 residues. Trimming left V 0 bases short and J 10 bases short, with 10 bases between. From germline, CDR1 is GTSNPN and CDR2 SVGIG (reference sequence). The CDR3 DNA reads as TGTGCCTGGAGTGTTGCAGGGCGCTCACCCCTCCACTTT. Its translation: CAWSVAGRSPLHF.

The CDR3 reads CASSLMTSSGGKETQYF. The CDR3 DNA is TGTGCCAGCAGCTTAATGACGTCTAGCGGGGGGAAAGAGACCCAGTACTTC. The chain couples TRBV7-3 to TRBJ2-5, with TRBD2 matching 11 bases. CDR3 length equals 17 residues. The germline CDR1 and CDR2 sequences are SGHTA and FQGTGA. V dropped 1 base and J dropped 3; count of bases not matched to a gene: 7.

The CDR3 DNA reads TGTGCCAGCAGCTTAGTCCAGGGGGCCCACGAGCAGTACTTC. Translated, it gives CASSLVQGAHEQYF. The rearrangement uses TRBV7-8 and TRBJ2-5; 8 nucleotides agree with TRBD1. The J call is in doubt because the DNA end fits TRBJ2-7 better. This CDR3 has 14 amino acids. Per the germline V gene, CDR1 is SGHVS and CDR2 is FQNEAQ.

The rearrangement joins TRBV5-4 to TRBJ2-7; the D gene is possibly TRBD1 (6 bases). V was shortened by 4 bases and J by 6 bases, with 20 bases between the two germline ends. The CDR3 runs to 15 residues. CDR1 and CDR2 from the germline V gene are SGHNT and YYREEE (reference sequence). CDR3 sequence: CASSLTGRKGVEQYF. The CDR3 DNA follows: TGTGCCAGCAGCCTCACGGGACGCAAGGGGGTCGAGCAGTACTTC.

This clone was counted only a few times. The genes are TRBV11-2 and TRBJ1-5; D may be TRBD1 (6 bases). V was shortened by 5 bases and J by 5 bases, with 22 bases between the two germline ends. Germline V gene data show CDR1 as SGHAT and CDR2 as FQNNGV. CDR3 length: 17 residues. The CDR3 sequence: CASSRATGHQSDQPQHF. CDR3 in DNA: TGTGCCAGCAGCCGTGCAACGGGACACCAAAGTGATCAGCCCCAGCATTTT.

J is TRBJ2-7 and V is TRBV5-1; D unresolved. From germline, CDR1 is SGHRS and CDR2 YFSETQ. The CDR3 has 14 residues. V lost 0 bases, J lost 0 bases, and 7 bases lay in between. The CDR3 nucleotides are TGCGCCAGCAGCTTGGTTCTAGACTCCTACGAGCAGTACTTC. Translation gives CASSLVLDSYEQYF.

The J gene is TRBJ1-6, the V gene TRBV30, with D perhaps TRBD1 (6 bases). There are 14 residues in the CDR3. Germline CDR1 and CDR2: GTSNPN and SVGIG (reference sequence). With 2 bases removed from V and 10 bases from J, the gap between germline ends came to 15 bases. In DNA, the CDR3 is TGTGCCTGGAGTAGCCGGGGGGCAAGGTCACCCCTCCACTTT. This codes for CAWSSRGARSPLHF. Based on the CDR3 plus reference TRBV30 and TRBJ1-6, the full variable domain is SQTIHQWPATLVQPVGSPLSLECTVEGTSNPNLYWYRQAAGRGLQLLFYSVGIGQISSEVPQNLSASRPQDRQFILSSKKLLLSDSGFYLCAWSSRGARSPLHFGNGTRLTVT.

The rearrangement links TRBV5-4 to TRBJ2-7, with 7 bases identical to TRBD2. This CDR3 spans 17 amino acids. Trimming took 4 bases from V and 3 from J; bases not matched to a gene: 16. The germline gives CDR1 SGHNT, CDR2 YYREEE (reference sequence). The CDR3: CASSPGSGRELIYEQYF. The CDR3 DNA is TGTGCCAGCAGCCCAGGGTCTGGGCGGGAGTTGATCTACGAGCAGTACTTC.

The chain couples TRBV29-1 to TRBJ1-1; tentative D call: TRBD1 (5 bases). CDR3 length equals 14 residues. The V and J ends lost 0 bases and 4 bases respectively, with 12 bases between them. The germline V gene has CDR1 SQVTM and CDR2 ANQGSEA. For the CDR3, the DNA is TGCAGCGTTGAAGATATCGTAAGGGGCACTGAAGCTTTCTTT. It encodes CSVEDIVRGTEAFF. The complete variable domain, with remaining parts taken from reference TRBV29-1 and TRBJ1-1, reads SAVISQKPSRDICQRGTSLTIQCQVDSQVTMMFWYRQQPGQSLTLIATANQGSEATYESGFVIDKFPISRPNLTFSTLTVSNMSPEDSSIYLCSVEDIVRGTEAFFGQGTRLTVV.

The chain joins TRBV2 to TRBJ2-6; D gene uncertain. Germline CDR1 and CDR2: SNHLY and FYNNEI. Trimming took 3 bases from V and 2 from J, leaving 5 bases between them. The CDR3 sequence is 14 residues long. CDR3 nucleotides: TGTGCCAGCAGTGACCTCCCTGGGGCCAACGTCCTGACTTTC. Translated, it gives CASSDLPGANVLTF.